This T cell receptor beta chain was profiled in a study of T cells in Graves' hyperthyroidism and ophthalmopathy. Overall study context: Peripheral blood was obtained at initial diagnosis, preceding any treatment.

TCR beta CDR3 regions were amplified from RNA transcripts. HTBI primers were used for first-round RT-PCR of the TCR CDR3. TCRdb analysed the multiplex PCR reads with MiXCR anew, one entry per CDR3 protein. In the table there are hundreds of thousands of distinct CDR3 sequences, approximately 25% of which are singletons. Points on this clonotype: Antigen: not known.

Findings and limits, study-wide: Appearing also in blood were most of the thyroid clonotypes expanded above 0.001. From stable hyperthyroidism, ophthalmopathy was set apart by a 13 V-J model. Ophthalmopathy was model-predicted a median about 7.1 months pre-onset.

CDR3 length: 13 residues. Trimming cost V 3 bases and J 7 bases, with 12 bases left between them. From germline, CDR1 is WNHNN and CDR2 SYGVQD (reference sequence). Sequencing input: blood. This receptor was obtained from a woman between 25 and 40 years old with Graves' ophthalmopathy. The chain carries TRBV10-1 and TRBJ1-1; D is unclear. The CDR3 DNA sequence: TGCGCCAGCAGTGACAGGCCCGGGGATGAAGCTTTCTTT. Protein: CASSDRPGDEAFF.